This T cell receptor (beta chain) was identified during a study of Tregs in tolerant kidney transplant recipients. Findings of the study overall: No direct test of biological reproducibility was done here.

Comments on this clone: Its matching antigen is unknown.

The CDR3 loop spans 15 amino acids. The germline V and J ends were trimmed by 3 bases and 6 bases, with 12 bases remaining between them. CDR1 is MGHRA and CDR2 is YSYEKL in the germline V gene. Sequencing was performed with immunoSEQ multiplex PCR; in TCRdb, only in-frame clones are kept and a portion is missing. This table has some 62,000 clones, 95% to 98% appearing once. This specimen consisted of Tregs from blood, obtained before the transplant. The J gene is TRBJ1-6, the V gene TRBV4-1; D is uncertain. The sequence was collected from a human donor who received a combined kidney and bone marrow transplant. The CDR3 DNA sequence: TGCGCCAGCAGCCATCCAGGACGGGGTAATTCACCCCTCCACTTT. It is translated as CASSHPGRGNSPLHF.